This TCR beta chain was sequenced during a study of blood T cells in healthy people across ages. Then a second PCR, running about 6 to 12 cycles, was carried out with a sample-barcoded 5' primer and a J-beta primer mix. Each cDNA was tagged by a template-switch adaptor containing 12 random nucleotides. Using its own MiXCR run on the 5' RACE reads, TCRdb lists one record per CDR3 protein. Among 1.5 million to 2 million distinct CDR3 sequences listed, 25% to 30% were seen once. This clonotype has ten or more counts. Its target is unknown. Extractions gave at least 5 micrograms of total RNA per sample. Per germline, CDR1 DFQATT and CDR2 SNEGSKA (reference sequence). The CDR3 has 12 amino acids. The V end was cut by 3 bases, the J end by 7 bases, with 13 bases between. Overall study results and limits: Using unsorted PBMCs precluded a conclusive naive versus antigen-experienced comparison. Strong correlation linked observed beta diversity and percent naive T cells.

What was sequenced was blood. This clonotype originated in a woman aged 30 to 39 in good health. V gene TRBV20-1 combines with J gene TRBJ2-7; either TRBD1 or TRBD2 may fit D (5 bases each). This CDR3 is CSARLGVYEQYF. The CDR3 coding sequence is TGCAGTGCTAGGCTGGGGGTTTATGAGCAGTACTTC.